One sample yielded the 21 T cell receptor beta chains listed below, sequenced in a study of blood T cell repertoires in COVID-19. Profiling relied on immunoSEQ multiplex PCR, and the TCRdb table lists in-frame clones only, not all of them. The data show more than 200,000 clones, 70% to 90% seen once. The specimen sequenced was peripheral blood. Receptors originate from a young man with active or convalescent COVID-19.

J is TRBJ1-1 and V is TRBV7-9; TRBD1 aligns across 9 bases. Losses at the gene ends were 5 bases for V and 1 base for J; bases not matched to a gene: 11. CDR3 length equals 17 residues. Germline loops: CDR1 SEHNR, CDR2 FQNEAQ (reference sequence). CDR3 amino acids: CASSIYRGHEENTEAFF. CDR3 sequence (DNA): TGTGCCAGCAGCATTTACAGGGGGCACGAGGAGAACACTGAAGCTTTCTTT.

The chain joins TRBV6-5 to TRBJ2-5; the match to TRBD1 covers 7 bases. Germline V gene data show CDR1 as MNHEY and CDR2 as SVGAGI. Trimming took 7 bases from V and 5 from J; bases not matched to a gene: 13. This CDR3 contains 15 residues. CDR3 region: CASKGTTGPGETQYF. As DNA, the CDR3 is TGTGCCAGCAAGGGGACGACAGGGCCTGGTGAGACCCAGTACTTC.

V is TRBV4-3 and J is TRBJ2-3, with a tentative D call TRBD1 (5 bases). The germline V gene has CDR1 LGHNA and CDR2 YSLEER. The ends were cut back, 0 bases at V and 1 base at J, with 8 bases in the middle. This CDR3 contains 15 residues. For the CDR3, the DNA is TGCGCCAGCAGCCAAGACGCCAGGGGCACAGATACGCAGTATTTT. Translated, it gives CASSQDARGTDTQYF.

The chain combines TRBV21-1 with TRBJ1-5. TRBV21-1 is given as a pseudogene. The CDR3 has 16 residues. For the CDR3, the DNA is TGTGCCAGCAGCAATTCTCGAGGTCCAGACAATCAGCCCCAGCATTTT. Its translation: CASSNSRGPDNQPQHF.

The CDR3 DNA reads as TGTGCCAGCAGCGCCCGACCAAGGGGTTCACCCCTCCACTTT. This translates into CASSARPRGSPLHF. The chain recombines TRBV9 with TRBJ1-6; D perhaps matches TRBD1 (5 bases). CDR1 is SGDLS and CDR2 is YYNGEE in the germline V gene. V lost 3 bases and J 9 bases, leaving 13 bases between the germline ends. The CDR3 runs to 14 residues.

This clone has just a few counts. An end of the junction differs from the germline gene, which may be a read error. The chain carries TRBV2 and TRBJ1-2; 9 nucleotides line up with TRBD1. CDR1 SNHLY and CDR2 FYNNEI come from the germline V gene. This CDR3 spans 13 amino acids. DNA of the CDR3: TGTGCCAGCAGAGCCGGGACAGGGTTTTATAGTTCCTTC. It is translated as CASRAGTGFYSSF.

CDR3 sequence: CASNLSGYETQYF. The CDR3 DNA reads TGTGCCAGCAACCTTTCGGGTTACGAGACCCAGTACTTC. This rearrangement joins TRBV6-6 to TRBJ2-5; D ambiguous. Trimming shortened V by 7 bases and J by 5 bases, and 14 bases separated the two germline ends. The germline gives CDR1 MNHNY, CDR2 SVGAGI (reference sequence). The CDR3 has 13 amino acids.

The rearrangement joins TRBV9 to TRBJ1-2; TRBD1 matches 7 bases. V gave up 3 bases and J gave up 6 bases; unmatched junction bases: 5. Germline-derived CDR1 and CDR2 are SGDLS and YYNGEE. This CDR3 has 13 residues. The CDR3 loop reads CASSALQGNGYTF. CDR3 nucleotides: TGTGCCAGCAGCGCGCTACAGGGGAATGGCTACACCTTC.

The chain combines TRBV5-4 with TRBJ2-7, with TRBD2 as a possible D gene (6 bases). The CDR3 is 11 amino acids. V was trimmed by 4 bases and J by 6 bases, leaving 8 bases between them. Per the germline V gene, CDR1 is SGHNT and CDR2 is YYREEE (reference sequence). The CDR3 spells CASSLGGEQYF. CDR3 DNA: TGTGCCAGCAGCCTCGGGGGCGAGCAGTACTTC.

This chain joins TRBV18 and TRBJ1-1, with 7 bases lining up with TRBD1. V lost 8 bases and J lost 4; bases outside the gene matches: 4. The germline CDR1 and CDR2 sequences are KGHSH and LQKENI. The CDR3 has 12 residues. CDR3 sequence (DNA): TGTGCCAGCGCCGACAGGGTCACTGAAGCTTTCTTT. Its translation is CASADRVTEAFF.

This clone has just a few counts. The genes are TRBV30 and TRBJ1-2; 10 nucleotides line up with TRBD1. With V trimmed by 1 base and J by 2 bases, 4 bases remained unmatched. The CDR3 length is 15 residues. CDR1 and CDR2 from the germline V gene are GTSNPN and SVGIG (reference sequence). For the CDR3, the DNA is TGTGCCTGGAGTGGTCCGGGACAGGGGAACTATGGCTACACCTTC. This sequence encodes CAWSGPGQGNYGYTF.

V is TRBV14 and J is TRBJ2-2; D might be TRBD2 (5 bases). The germline V gene has CDR1 SGHDN and CDR2 FVKESK. V shed 5 bases and J shed 1 base, with 14 bases lying between them. The CDR3 is 16 residues long. The CDR3: CASSEVRVLNTGELFF. CDR3 nucleotide sequence: TGTGCCAGCAGCGAGGTGAGGGTATTGAACACCGGGGAGCTGTTTTTT.

The genes are TRBV11-2 and TRBJ2-3; 8 positions agree with TRBD2. Trimming at V came to 6 bases and at J to 2 bases, leaving 10 bases not matched to a gene. Looked up from germline, CDR1 is SGHAT and CDR2 is FQNNGV. This CDR3 has 16 residues. The CDR3 coding sequence is TGTGCCAGCAGGGCGGAGGCGGGGGGAACCACAGATACGCAGTATTTT. Amino acids: CASRAEAGGTTDTQYF.

The V and J genes are TRBV4-1 and TRBJ1-3; D gene uncertain. V lost 3 bases to trimming and J lost 0 bases, with 15 bases between them. Germline V gene lookup returns CDR1 MGHRA and CDR2 YSYEKL. The CDR3 contains 17 residues. The CDR3 here is CASSHPGQQPSGNTIYF. CDR3 DNA sequence: TGCGCCAGCAGCCATCCGGGTCAGCAACCCTCTGGAAACACCATATATTTT.

The rearrangement uses TRBV4-1 and TRBJ1-3, with D unclear. Germline CDR1 and CDR2: MGHRA and YSYEKL. V was clipped by 3 bases and J by 0 bases, with 12 bases between them. There are 16 residues in the CDR3. CDR3 residues: CASSHFNSNSGNTIYF. The CDR3 DNA reads TGCGCCAGCAGCCACTTTAACTCAAACTCTGGAAACACCATATATTTT.

J is TRBJ2-5 and V is TRBV5-4, with TRBD2 identical over 9 bases. The CDR3 runs 18 residues. CDR1 and CDR2 from the germline V gene are SGHNT and YYREEE (reference sequence). Unmatched junction bases numbered 18, after V lost 4 bases and J lost 5 bases. The CDR3 is CASSHPESGGSKGETQYF. CDR3 DNA: TGTGCCAGCAGCCACCCGGAGAGCGGGGGGTCAAAGGGGGAGACCCAGTACTTC.

The chain carries TRBV11-2 and TRBJ1-6, with D unresolved. Germline CDR1 is SGHAT and CDR2 is FQNNGV. This CDR3 has 15 residues. The V end lost 0 bases, the J end lost 7 bases, and 10 bases lay between the germline ends. The CDR3 nucleotides are TGTGCCAGCAGCTTAGATGGCGGAGGGAATTCACCCCTCCACTTT. Protein sequence: CASSLDGGGNSPLHF.

The J gene is TRBJ1-1, the V gene TRBV5-8; D possibly corresponds to TRBD1 (5 bases). Between the trimmed V and J ends, which lost 2 bases and 1 base, there was a span of 9 bases. The CDR3 runs to 14 residues. CDR1 and CDR2 from the germline V gene are SGHTS and YDEGEE. CDR3 in DNA: TGTGCCAGCAGCTTTTTAACAGGGAACACTGAAGCTTTCTTT. Protein sequence: CASSFLTGNTEAFF.

The chain combines TRBV3-1 (or the pseudogene TRBV3-2) with TRBJ2-7; TRBD2 is a possible D gene (6 bases). In germline, CDR1 is LGHDT, CDR2 YNNKEL (reference sequence). The length of the CDR3 is 14 residues. The V gene lost 0 bases and the J gene lost 9 bases, with 15 bases spanning the gap. CDR3 sequence (DNA): TGTGCCAGCAGCCAAGACCCCCGGGTCGGGGGGCAGTACTTC. The encoded protein is CASSQDPRVGGQYF.

The CDR3 nucleotides read TGTGCTAGTGGTTTATCGGGACAGGGGAATTCACCCCTCCACTTT. It specifies CASGLSGQGNSPLHF. The chain couples TRBV12-5 to TRBJ1-6, with 10 bases identical to TRBD1. Germline lookup yields CDR1 LGHNT and CDR2 FRNRAP. The CDR3 has 15 residues. The V gene end was trimmed by 3 bases and the J gene end by 7 bases; junction bases not matched to a gene: 3.

The rearrangement joins TRBV7-6 to TRBJ2-5, with no clear D. Trimming left V 1 base short and J 5 bases short, with 5 bases between. The CDR3 spans 12 residues. CDR1 and CDR2 from the germline V gene are SGHVS and FNYEAQ. CDR3 nucleotide sequence: TGTGCCAGCAGCTTAGTGCGTGAGACCCAGTACTTC. This gives the protein CASSLVRETQYF.